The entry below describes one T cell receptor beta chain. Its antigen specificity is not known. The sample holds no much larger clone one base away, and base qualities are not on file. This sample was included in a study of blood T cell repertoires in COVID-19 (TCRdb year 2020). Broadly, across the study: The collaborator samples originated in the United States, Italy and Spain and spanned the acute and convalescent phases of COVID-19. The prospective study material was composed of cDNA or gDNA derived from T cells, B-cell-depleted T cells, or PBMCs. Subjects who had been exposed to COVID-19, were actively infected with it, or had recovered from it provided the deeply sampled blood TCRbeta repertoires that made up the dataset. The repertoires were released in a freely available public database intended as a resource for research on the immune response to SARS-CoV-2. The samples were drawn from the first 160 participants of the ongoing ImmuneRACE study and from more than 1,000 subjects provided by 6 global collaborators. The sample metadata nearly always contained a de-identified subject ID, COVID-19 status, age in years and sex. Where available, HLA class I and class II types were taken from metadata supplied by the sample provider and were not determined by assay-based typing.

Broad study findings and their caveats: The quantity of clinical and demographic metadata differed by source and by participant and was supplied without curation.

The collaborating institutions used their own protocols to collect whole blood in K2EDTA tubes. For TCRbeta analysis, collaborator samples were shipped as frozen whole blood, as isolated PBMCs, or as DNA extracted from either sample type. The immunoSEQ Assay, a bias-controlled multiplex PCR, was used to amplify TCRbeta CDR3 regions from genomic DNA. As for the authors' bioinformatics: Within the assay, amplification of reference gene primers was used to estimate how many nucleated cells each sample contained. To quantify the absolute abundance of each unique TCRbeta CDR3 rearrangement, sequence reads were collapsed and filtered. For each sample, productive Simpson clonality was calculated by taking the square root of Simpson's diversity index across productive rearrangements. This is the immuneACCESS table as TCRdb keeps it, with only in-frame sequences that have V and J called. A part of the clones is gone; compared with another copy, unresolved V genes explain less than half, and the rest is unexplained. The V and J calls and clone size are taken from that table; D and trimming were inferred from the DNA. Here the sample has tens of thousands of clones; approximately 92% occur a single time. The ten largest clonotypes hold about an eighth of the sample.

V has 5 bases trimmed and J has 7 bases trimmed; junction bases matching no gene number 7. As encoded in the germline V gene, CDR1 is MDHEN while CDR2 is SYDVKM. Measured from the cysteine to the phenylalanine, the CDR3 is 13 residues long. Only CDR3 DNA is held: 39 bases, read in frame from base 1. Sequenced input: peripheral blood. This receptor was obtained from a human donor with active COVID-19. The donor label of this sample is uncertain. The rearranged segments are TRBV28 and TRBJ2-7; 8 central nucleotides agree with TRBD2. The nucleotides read TGTGCCAGCAGTATTAGCGGGACACGAGAGCAGTACTTC. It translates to CASSISGTREQYF.